Reported below is one T cell receptor (beta chain). This record comes from a study of T cell changes during pregnancy in multiple sclerosis. Sequencing was performed with immunoSEQ multiplex PCR; in TCRdb, only in-frame clones are kept and a portion is missing. In the table there are more than 35,000 clones, roughly 90% of which are singletons. Trimming pared 8 bases from V and 0 bases from J, leaving 8 bases between. The CDR3 runs to 14 residues. Germline assignment: CDR1 MNHEY and CDR2 SVGAGI. This clonotype originated in a female donor in good health, enrolled as a control in a pregnancy study. The sequencing used CD4+ T cells from peripheral blood mononuclear cells, collected after pregnancy. The chain has TRBV6-5 and TRBJ1-6, with unresolved D. The CDR3 loop reads CASAGSSYNSPLHF. CDR3 nucleotide sequence: TGTGCCAGCGCCGGTAGCTCCTATAATTCACCCCTCCACTTT.